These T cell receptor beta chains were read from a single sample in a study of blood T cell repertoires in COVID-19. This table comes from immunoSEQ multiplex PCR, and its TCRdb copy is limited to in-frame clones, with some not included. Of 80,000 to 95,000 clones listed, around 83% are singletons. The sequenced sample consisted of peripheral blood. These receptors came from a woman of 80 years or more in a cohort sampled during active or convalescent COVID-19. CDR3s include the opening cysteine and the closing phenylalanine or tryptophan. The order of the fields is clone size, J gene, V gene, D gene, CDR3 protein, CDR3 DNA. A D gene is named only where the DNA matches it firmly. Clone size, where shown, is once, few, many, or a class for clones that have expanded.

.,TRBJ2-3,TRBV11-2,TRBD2,CASSASSGRATDTQYF,TGTGCCAGCAGCGCCTCTAGCGGGAGGGCCACAGATACGCAGTATTTT
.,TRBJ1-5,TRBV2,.,CASQGLGQPQHF,TGTGCCAGCCAGGGATTAGGTCAGCCCCAGCATTTT
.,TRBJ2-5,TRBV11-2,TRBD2,CASRGTILETQYF,TGTGCCAGCAGAGGGACTATTTTAGAGACCCAGTACTTC
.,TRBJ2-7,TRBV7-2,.,CASSLEAQRTYEQYF,TGTGCCAGCAGCTTAGAAGCGCAGCGAACCTACGAGCAGTACTTC
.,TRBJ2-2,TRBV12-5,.,CASGLVTVTGELFF,TGTGCTAGTGGTTTGGTTACAGTAACCGGGGAGCTGTTTTTT
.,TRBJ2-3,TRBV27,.,CASSLSWRDHTQYF,TGTGCCAGCAGTTTATCGTGGAGGGATCATACGCAGTATTTT
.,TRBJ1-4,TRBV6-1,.,CASSEPGKGLGEKLFF,TGTGCCAGCAGTGAGCCGGGAAAGGGTCTAGGGGAAAAACTGTTTTTT
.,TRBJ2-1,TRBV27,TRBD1,CASSPQPGQGRYEQFF,TGTGCCAGCAGTCCACAGCCGGGACAGGGTAGGTATGAGCAGTTCTTC
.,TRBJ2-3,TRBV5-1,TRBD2,CASSAGGPGDTQYF,TGCGCCAGCTCAGCGGGAGGGCCTGGAGATACGCAGTATTTT
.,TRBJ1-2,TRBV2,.,CASSEVYGVDGYTF,TGTGCCAGCAGTGAAGTGTACGGGGTTGATGGCTACACCTTC
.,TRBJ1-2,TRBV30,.,CAWSPTPHYGYTF,TGTGCCTGGAGTCCGACTCCTCACTATGGCTACACCTTC
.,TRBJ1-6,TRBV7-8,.,CASSHSDGRTNSPLHF,TGTGCCAGCAGCCACTCAGACGGCAGGACAAATTCACCCCTCCACTTT
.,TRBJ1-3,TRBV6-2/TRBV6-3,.,CASSRLPAGNTIYF,TGTGCCAGCAGTAGACTCCCGGCGGGGAACACCATATATTTT
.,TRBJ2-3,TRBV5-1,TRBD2,CASSSGTSGSIGTDTQYF,TGCGCCAGCAGCTCTGGGACTAGCGGGAGTATCGGCACAGATACGCAGTATTTT
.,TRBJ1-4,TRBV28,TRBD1,CASSLTGGSEKLFF,TGTGCCAGCAGTCTCACAGGGGGCTCTGAAAAACTGTTTTTT
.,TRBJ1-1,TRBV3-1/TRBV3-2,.,CASSQGPPPLNTEAFF,TGTGCCAGCAGCCAAGGTCCCCCCCCATTGAACACTGAAGCTTTCTTT
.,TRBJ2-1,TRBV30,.,CAWSPPYGLNEQFF,TGTGCCTGGAGTCCCCCCTACGGGTTAAATGAGCAGTTCTTC
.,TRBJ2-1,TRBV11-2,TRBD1,CASSLGQGLSSYNEQFF,TGTGCCAGCAGCTTAGGACAGGGCTTGAGCTCCTACAATGAGCAGTTCTTC
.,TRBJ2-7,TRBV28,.,CASSPDSNYEQYF,TGTGCCAGCAGTCCGGACAGTAACTACGAGCAGTACTTC
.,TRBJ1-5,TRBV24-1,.,CATSDYLNQPQHF,TGTGCCACCAGTGATTATCTCAATCAGCCCCAGCATTTT
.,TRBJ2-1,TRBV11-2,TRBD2,CASSLRSLAGVTHEQFF,TGTGCCAGCAGCTTAAGGTCCCTAGCGGGAGTTACCCATGAGCAGTTCTTC
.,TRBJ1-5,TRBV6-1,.,CASSELYSNQPQHF,TGTGCCAGCAGTGAACTTTATAGCAATCAGCCCCAGCATTTT
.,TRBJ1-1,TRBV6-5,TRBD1,CASSPRQGWNTEAFF,TGTGCCAGCAGCCCCAGACAGGGATGGAACACTGAAGCTTTCTTT
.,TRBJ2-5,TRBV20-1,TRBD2,CSASVWLAGGPSEETQYF,TGCAGTGCTAGTGTATGGTTAGCGGGAGGGCCTTCCGAGGAGACCCAGTACTTC
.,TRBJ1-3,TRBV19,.,CASSIGVQGFGNTIYF,TGTGCCAGTAGTATAGGCGTCCAGGGCTTCGGAAACACCATATATTTT
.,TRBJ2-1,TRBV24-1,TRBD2,CATSAQASGNYNEQFF,TGTGCCACCAGCGCTCAGGCTAGCGGAAATTACAATGAGCAGTTCTTC
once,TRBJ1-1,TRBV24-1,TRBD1,CATSSGTGTEAFF,TGTGCCACCAGCAGTGGGACAGGGACTGAAGCTTTCTTT
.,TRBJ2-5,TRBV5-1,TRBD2,CASSLEASGSGETQYF,TGCGCCAGCAGCTTGGAGGCTAGCGGGAGTGGGGAGACCCAGTACTTC
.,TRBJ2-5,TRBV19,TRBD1,CASTSGTGDWETQYF,TGTGCCAGTACGTCCGGGACAGGGGATTGGGAGACCCAGTACTTC
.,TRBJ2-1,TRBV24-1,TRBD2,CATSDPSGLAGSYNEQFF,TGTGCCACCAGTGATCCTTCGGGACTAGCGGGCTCCTACAATGAGCAGTTCTTC
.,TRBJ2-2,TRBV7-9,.,CASSPRQETGELFF,TGTGCCAGCAGCCCCCGACAGGAGACCGGGGAGCTGTTTTTT
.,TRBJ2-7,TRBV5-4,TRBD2,CASSLDRTSGREQYF,TGTGCCAGCAGCTTGGATCGGACTAGCGGGAGAGAGCAGTACTTC
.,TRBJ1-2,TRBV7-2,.,CASSLAIALNYGYTF,TGTGCCAGCAGCTTAGCAATAGCCCTTAACTATGGCTACACCTTC
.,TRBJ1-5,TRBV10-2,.,CASSAGRSQPQHF,TGCGCCAGCAGTGCTGGGAGGAGTCAGCCCCAGCATTTT
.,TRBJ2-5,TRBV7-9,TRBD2,CASSLTSGQETQYF,TGTGCCAGCAGCTTAACTAGCGGGCAAGAGACCCAGTACTTC
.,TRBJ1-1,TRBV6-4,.,CASSLYLNTEAFF,TGTGCCAGCAGTCTCTACCTGAACACTGAAGCTTTCTTT
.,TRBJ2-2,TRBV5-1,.,CASSLPGSNTGELFF,TGCGCCAGCAGCTTGCCAGGGTCAAACACCGGGGAGCTGTTTTTT
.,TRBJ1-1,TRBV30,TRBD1,CAWSEQGITEAFF,TGTGCCTGGAGTGAACAGGGGATCACTGAAGCTTTCTTT
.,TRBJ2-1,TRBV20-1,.,CSASGTANNEQFF,TGCAGTGCTAGTGGGACTGCAAACAATGAGCAGTTCTTC
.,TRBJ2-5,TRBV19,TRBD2,CASSTRLADLWGETQYF,TGTGCCAGTAGTACGCGACTAGCGGACCTATGGGGGGAGACCCAGTACTTC
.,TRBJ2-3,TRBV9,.,CASSALVTGTDTQYF,TGTGCCAGCAGTGCACTGGTTACGGGCACAGATACGCAGTATTTT